Following are 29 T cell receptor beta chains from one sample sequenced in a study of memory CD4+ T cells and cytomegalovirus serostatus. Single viable CD3+CD4+CD8-CD45RO+ cells were sorted as the memory CD4+ T cells. Sequencing was performed with immunoSEQ multiplex PCR; in TCRdb, only in-frame clones are kept and a portion is missing. The top ten hold about 0.64% of the sample, which has under 65,000 clones, just under 80% seen once. The sequencing input was memory CD4+ T cells from blood. The receptors originated from an adult in good health and CMV-seronegative.

This clone has a single count. The chain joins TRBV7-8 to TRBJ1-6; TRBD1 agrees at 8 bases. With 6 bases clipped from V and 5 bases from J, the junction kept 3 bases outside the gene matches. From germline, CDR1 is SGHVS and CDR2 FQNEAQ. The CDR3 loop spans 14 amino acids. CDR3 residues: CASSRTGNNSPLHF. As DNA, the CDR3 is TGTGCCAGCAGTCGGACAGGGAATAATTCACCCCTCCACTTT. The full variable domain, its missing parts supplied by reference TRBV7-8 and TRBJ1-6, is GAGVSQSPRYKVAKRGQDVALRCDPISGHVSLFWYQQALGQGPEFLTYFQNEAQLDKSGLPSDRFFAERPEGSVSTLKIQRTQQEDSAVYLCASSRTGNNSPLHFGNGTRLTVT.

The chain has TRBV28 and TRBJ1-3; no clear D. Germline values: CDR1 MDHEN, CDR2 SYDVKM. CDR3 length: 11 amino acids. Trimming took 6 bases from V and 4 from J, leaving 4 bases between them. The CDR3 DNA follows: TGTGCCAGCAGGACCGGAAACACCATATATTTT. This translates into CASRTGNTIYF.

V is TRBV5-8 and J is TRBJ2-5; weak D call: TRBD1 (6 bases). CDR3 size: 16 residues. The germline V gene has CDR1 SGHTS and CDR2 YDEGEE. V was trimmed by 0 bases and J by 6 bases, leaving 18 bases between them. For the CDR3, the DNA is TGTGCCAGCAGCTTGGTATTCAGGGGACCGCAAAAGACCCAGTACTTC. Translating gives CASSLVFRGPQKTQYF.

The V gene is TRBV4-2, the J gene TRBJ2-3, with 7 bases fitting TRBD1. The V gene end was trimmed by 1 base and the J gene end by 4 bases; junction bases not matched to a gene: 5. In germline, CDR1 is LGHNA, CDR2 YNFKEQ. The CDR3 covers 15 residues. CDR3 bases: TGTGCCAGCAGCCAAGGACAGGGAGTGGCAGATACGCAGTATTTT. It translates to CASSQGQGVADTQYF.

The rearrangement uses TRBV30 and TRBJ1-5, with a possible D match to TRBD1 (6 bases). V lost 2 bases, J lost 6 bases, and 17 bases lay in between. This CDR3 comprises 15 residues. Germline V gene data show CDR1 as GTSNPN and CDR2 as SVGIG (reference sequence). The CDR3 protein is CAWSNRGAAVQPQHF. DNA for the CDR3: TGTGCCTGGAGTAACCGGGGGGCCGCGGTTCAGCCCCAGCATTTT.

This clone was counted a few times. The identical CDR3 is also encoded by other nucleotide sequences in the sample. The V call is TRBV6-1, the J call TRBJ1-1; 11 bases fit TRBD1. The junction had 0 bases not matched to a gene; V was cut back by 6 bases and J by 3 bases. The germline V gene encodes CDR1 MNHNS and CDR2 SASEGT. The CDR3 has 13 amino acids. Written as DNA, the CDR3 is TGTGCCAGCAGGGGACAGGGGGACACTGAAGCTTTCTTT. Its translation: CASRGQGDTEAFF.

The chain joins TRBV28 to TRBJ2-1; 7 bases are shared with TRBD2. With 7 bases clipped from V and 4 bases from J, the junction kept 13 bases outside the gene matches. The CDR3 is 16 residues long. Germline V gene data show CDR1 as MDHEN and CDR2 as SYDVKM. The CDR3 DNA follows: TGTGCCAGCACCGAAACCTCCGGACTAGGATACAATGAGCAGTTCTTC. It specifies CASTETSGLGYNEQFF.

The chain uses TRBV28 and TRBJ2-7; 8 bases match TRBD1. The CDR3 is 16 residues long. The germline CDR1 and CDR2 sequences are MDHEN and SYDVKM. Unmatched junction bases numbered 12, after V lost 6 bases and J lost 2 bases. The CDR3 region has the DNA TGTGCCAGCAGGGGAAGCGGACAGGGTGGACCCTACGAGCAGTACTTC. Protein sequence: CASRGSGQGGPYEQYF.

This clone turned up a few times. The V and J genes are TRBV27 and TRBJ1-5; D perhaps matches TRBD1 (5 bases). There are 15 residues in the CDR3. Trimming took off 8 bases at V and 0 bases at J, with 14 bases between the two ends. Germline CDR1 is MNHEY and CDR2 is SMNVEV (reference sequence). The CDR3 sequence: CASRSGRGSNQPQHF. In nucleotides, the CDR3 is TGTGCCAGCCGGTCGGGGCGGGGTAGCAATCAGCCCCAGCATTTT.

This clone was observed a few times. The V and J genes are TRBV28 and TRBJ1-1; 9 positions match TRBD1. There are 13 residues in the CDR3. With V trimmed by 8 bases and J by 6 bases, 7 bases remained unmatched. Germline CDR1 is MDHEN and CDR2 is SYDVKM. The CDR3 loop reads CASGQGYGAEAFF. The CDR3 nucleotides read TGTGCCAGCGGACAGGGGTACGGGGCTGAAGCTTTCTTT.

The chain is built from TRBV5-4 and TRBJ1-1, with D possibly matching TRBD1 (5 bases). Germline CDR1 and CDR2: SGHNT and YYREEE (reference sequence). This CDR3 has 14 residues. Trimming pared 0 bases from V and 0 bases from J, leaving 6 bases between. CDR3 nucleotide sequence: TGTGCCAGCAGCTTGGGAGGGGTGAACACTGAAGCTTTCTTT. It specifies CASSLGGVNTEAFF.

This clone was detected a few times. The chain combines TRBV27 with TRBJ1-2; 7 nucleotides line up with TRBD1. CDR1 MNHEY and CDR2 SMNVEV come from the germline V gene (reference sequence). J lost 5 bases, V lost 6 bases, and 3 bases had no gene match. The CDR3 loop spans 12 amino acids. The chain's CDR3 is CASRGTVYGYTF. CDR3 DNA sequence: TGTGCCAGCAGGGGGACAGTGTATGGCTACACCTTC.

The rearrangement links TRBV27 to TRBJ1-1; the D gene is possibly TRBD1 (5 bases). The CDR3 covers 15 residues. Deletions cut 5 bases from V and 5 bases from J, with 18 bases between. Germline assignment: CDR1 MNHEY and CDR2 SMNVEV (reference sequence). CDR3 bases: TGTGCCAGCAGTCCTCAAAGGGGTCTGAGGACTGAAGCTTTCTTT. Encoded protein: CASSPQRGLRTEAFF.

The chain has TRBV27 and TRBJ1-1, with D unresolved. Germline lookup yields CDR1 MNHEY and CDR2 SMNVEV (reference sequence). Between the trimmed V and J ends, which lost 7 bases and 3 bases, there was a span of 15 bases. This CDR3 has 14 amino acids. CDR3 nucleotide sequence: TGTGCCAGCACCCGAGCGGACGGATACACTGAAGCTTTCTTT. Protein sequence: CASTRADGYTEAFF.

The CDR3 DNA follows: TGCAGCGCTAAGTCAGGGGGCATAGGCACTGAAGCTTTCTTT. This translates into CSAKSGGIGTEAFF. The rearrangement uses TRBV29-1 and TRBJ1-1, with 8 nucleotides matching TRBD1. V lost 7 bases and J lost 4; bases outside the gene matches: 11. The CDR3 is made up of 14 amino acids. Germline V gene sequence: CDR1 SQVTM, CDR2 ANQGSEA.

The rearrangement uses TRBV2 and TRBJ2-2; 7 nucleotides align to TRBD1. Trimming took 6 bases from V and 2 from J; bases not matched to a gene: 12. CDR3 length equals 17 residues. In germline, CDR1 is SNHLY, CDR2 FYNNEI. This chain's CDR3 is CASRPFETGRNTGELFF. CDR3 bases: TGTGCCAGCAGGCCGTTCGAGACAGGGCGTAACACCGGGGAGCTGTTTTTT.

This clone was seen more than once but under ten times. The rearrangement links TRBV10-3 to TRBJ2-1, with 8 bases identical to TRBD1. The CDR3 runs 17 residues. CDR1 ENHRY and CDR2 SYGVKD come from the germline V gene. Germline trimming cut 3 bases from V and 1 base from J; bases unmatched to any gene: 8. CDR3 coding DNA: TGTGCCATCAGTGATCAAACAGGGGGACGTTCCTACAATGAGCAGTTCTTC. Translating it yields CAISDQTGGRSYNEQFF.

The gene calls are TRBV4-2 and TRBJ2-1, with D unclear. CDR1 and CDR2 from the germline V gene are LGHNA and YNFKEQ. Trimming shortened V by 1 base and J by 4 bases, and 5 bases separated the two germline ends. This CDR3 is 13 amino acids long. The CDR3 spells CASSQGLYNEQFF. As DNA, the CDR3 is TGTGCCAGCAGCCAAGGCTTGTACAATGAGCAGTTCTTC.

This clone was recorded only once. The V call is TRBV27, the J call TRBJ1-5, with D unclear. Between the trimmed V and J ends, which lost 5 bases and 0 bases, there was a span of 20 bases. The germline gives CDR1 MNHEY, CDR2 SMNVEV (reference sequence). The CDR3 sequence is 18 residues long. DNA for the CDR3: TGTGCCAGCAGTCCTAGTTATATCAGGAGATATAGCAATCAGCCCCAGCATTTT. It specifies CASSPSYIRRYSNQPQHF.

This chain joins TRBV15 and TRBJ1-2; TRBD1 matches 7 bases. Germline values: CDR1 LNHNV, CDR2 YYDKDF (reference sequence). V lost 0 bases to trimming and J lost 6 bases; unmatched junction nucleotides: 1. The CDR3 is made up of 13 amino acids. CDR3 in amino acids: CATSREDRHGYTF. The CDR3, as DNA: TGTGCCACCAGCAGAGAGGACAGGCATGGCTACACCTTC.

This chain joins TRBV10-3 and TRBJ2-1, with D unresolved. Germline CDR1 and CDR2: ENHRY and SYGVKD. The CDR3 is 13 amino acids. Trimming shortened V by 8 bases and J by 0 bases, and 8 bases separated the two germline ends. This CDR3 is CAIAKSSYNEQFF. Here the CDR3 DNA reads TGTGCCATCGCTAAGAGCTCCTACAATGAGCAGTTCTTC.

The V gene is TRBV6-5, the J gene TRBJ1-2, with TRBD1 identical over 8 bases. The ends lost 2 bases at V and 4 bases at J; junction bases unmatched: 6. The CDR3 runs 15 residues. Germline CDR1 and CDR2: MNHEY and SVGAGI. The CDR3 nucleotides are TGTGCCAGCAGTTACGGCAGGGGGCAAGGCTATGGCTACACCTTC. This gives the protein CASSYGRGQGYGYTF.

This chain connects TRBV30 to TRBJ1-5, with D maybe TRBD1 (5 bases). Deletions cut 2 bases from V and 7 bases from J, with 15 bases between. CDR1 GTSNPN and CDR2 SVGIG come from the germline V gene (reference sequence). This CDR3 is built from 14 residues. The CDR3 reads CAWSQQSGSQPQHF. For the CDR3, the DNA is TGTGCCTGGAGTCAGCAATCAGGGAGCCAGCCCCAGCATTTT.

Regarding this clone: No DNA is shown, since the ends of the CDR3 on it are uncertain; the CDR3 is the one TCRdb lists. The chain recombines TRBV6-1 with TRBJ2-3; TRBD2 is the table's D call, not checked against the DNA. Germline CDR1 is MNHNS and CDR2 is SASEGT. 12 amino acids form the CDR3, both terminal residues included. The CDR3 spells CASSDIWAYGNF.

This clone was seen a single time. The chain uses TRBV27 and TRBJ2-2; 11 bases map to TRBD1. J gave up 0 bases and V 3 bases, and 9 bases lay outside the gene matches. Germline-derived CDR1 and CDR2 are MNHEY and SMNVEV (reference sequence). The CDR3 is made up of 19 amino acids. The CDR3: CASSFFGTGGAANTGELFF. For the CDR3, the DNA is TGTGCCAGCAGTTTTTTCGGGACAGGGGGTGCCGCGAACACCGGGGAGCTGTTTTTT.

This clone has just one count. This same CDR3 is encoded by further DNA sequences in the sample. V usage is TRBV28 and J usage is TRBJ2-3; D remains unclear. Per the germline V gene, CDR1 is MDHEN and CDR2 is SYDVKM. The CDR3 length is 12 residues. V lost 2 bases to trimming and J lost 6 bases, with 6 bases between them. Here the CDR3 DNA reads TGTGCCAGCAGTTTACCGAAGGATACGCAGTATTTT. It yields the protein CASSLPKDTQYF. Using reference TRBV28 and TRBJ2-3 for the parts outside the CDR3, the full variable domain is DVKVTQSSRYLVKRTGEKVFLECVQDMDHENMFWYRQDPGLGLRLIYFSYDVKMKEKGDIPEGYSVSREKKERFSLILESASTNQTSMYLCASSLPKDTQYFGPGTRLTVL.

The gene calls are TRBV18 and TRBJ1-1; D is unresolved. The CDR3 has 15 residues. Trimming left V 6 bases short and J 2 bases short, with 16 bases between. Germline assignment: CDR1 KGHSH and CDR2 LQKENI. The CDR3 DNA reads as TGTGCCAGCTCTCCCCCCTGGGGTGGAAACACTGAAGCTTTCTTT. It encodes CASSPPWGGNTEAFF.

The CDR3 DNA reads as TGTGCCAGCAGTGAAGCGAGGACGGCAAGGTACGAGCAGTACTTC. Protein product: CASSEARTARYEQYF. The chain combines TRBV2 with TRBJ2-7; D remains unclear. Germline V gene data show CDR1 as SNHLY and CDR2 as FYNNEI. The CDR3 sequence is 15 residues long. V was trimmed by 0 bases and J by 4 bases, leaving 13 bases between them.

The V and J genes are TRBV6-1 and TRBJ2-3; 7 positions agree with TRBD1. J gave up 3 bases and V 6 bases, and 6 bases lay outside the gene matches. The length of the CDR3 is 14 residues. The germline V gene encodes CDR1 MNHNS and CDR2 SASEGT. The CDR3 region is CASRPGQRTDTQYF. In nucleotides, the CDR3 is TGTGCCAGCAGACCGGGACAGAGGACAGATACGCAGTATTTT.